This is a list of T cell receptor beta chains from one sample in a study of blood T cell repertoires in COVID-19. Clones were sequenced by immunoSEQ multiplex PCR, and TCRdb holds only the in-frame ones, with some missing. This table holds 130,000 to 150,000 clones, about 90% found once. Sequenced material: PBMCs or T cells enriched from blood (not recorded which). Every receptor here comes from a man in his 60s who had recovered from COVID-19. Each CDR3 is given with its conserved first and last residue. The order of the fields is J gene, V gene, D gene, clone size, CDR3 protein, CDR3 DNA. D genes are given only for firm matches. Not every row has a clone size; where given, it reads once, few, many or a size class.

TRBJ2-1	TRBV7-9	TRBD1	NA	CASSPPGTGSLNEQFF	TGTGCCAGCAGCCCACCGGGGACAGGGTCTCTCAATGAGCAGTTCTTC
TRBJ1-4	TRBV3-1/TRBV3-2	NA	NA	CASSAGFGWSEKLFF	TGTGCCAGCAGCGCCGGGTTTGGCTGGAGTGAAAAACTGTTTTTT
TRBJ2-2	TRBV7-3	NA	NA	CASSLQSGGHTGELFF	TGTGCCAGCAGCTTACAGTCCGGAGGGCACACCGGGGAGCTGTTTTTT
TRBJ1-1	TRBV10-3	NA	NA	CAISVSRGF	TGTGCCATCAGTGTGAGCCGGGGGTTT
TRBJ2-2	TRBV7-3	TRBD1	once	CASSPDRAGELFF	TGTGCCAGCAGCCCCGACAGGGCCGGGGAGCTGTTTTTT
TRBJ2-7	TRBV11-2	NA	NA	CASSFGSKGYEQYF	TGTGCCAGCAGCTTCGGGTCGAAAGGCTACGAGCAGTACTTC
TRBJ1-3	TRBV7-6	NA	NA	CASSLSFGQRDTIYF	TGTGCCAGCAGCCTCTCTTTTGGACAGAGGGACACCATATATTTT
TRBJ2-3	TRBV29-1	NA	NA	CSVAGGAVTDTQYF	TGCAGCGTTGCTGGCGGGGCGGTGACAGATACGCAGTATTTT
TRBJ1-1	TRBV11-2	TRBD1	NA	CASSPWTGGTEAFF	TGTGCCAGCAGCCCTTGGACAGGGGGAACTGAAGCTTTCTTT
TRBJ2-3	TRBV5-1	TRBD2	NA	CASAPGGEDTQYF	TGCGCCAGCGCCCCGGGGGGAGAAGATACGCAGTATTTT
TRBJ2-7	TRBV10-3	TRBD1	NA	CAMSTGGSYEQYF	TGTGCCATGTCTACAGGGGGCTCCTACGAGCAGTACTTC
TRBJ2-4	TRBV7-9	NA	NA	CASSQGPKNIQYF	TGTGCCAGCAGTCAGGGGCCCAAAAACATTCAGTACTTC
TRBJ1-6	TRBV18	NA	once	CASSPTADTYNSPLHF	TGTGCCAGCTCACCGACAGCCGACACCTATAATTCACCCCTCCACTTT
TRBJ2-7	TRBV7-2	TRBD1	NA	CASSSATGWEQYF	TGTGCCAGCAGCTCGGCGACAGGGTGGGAGCAGTACTTC
TRBJ1-5	TRBV6-5	NA	NA	CASSPNQGLQPQHF	TGTGCCAGCAGCCCGAACCAGGGGCTCCAGCCCCAGCATTTT
TRBJ2-3	TRBV28	TRBD1	NA	CASYGVEGRGPFWADTQYF	TGTGCCAGTTATGGGGTGGAGGGCAGGGGGCCTTTTTGGGCAGATACGCAGTATTTT
TRBJ2-7	TRBV6-4	NA	NA	CASSRTTEAYEQYF	TGTGCCAGCAGCAGAACGACAGAAGCCTACGAGCAGTACTTC
TRBJ2-5	TRBV18	NA	once	CASSPGQVETQYF	TGTGCCAGCTCACCAGGGCAGGTAGAGACCCAGTACTTC
TRBJ2-5	TRBV4-1	TRBD1	NA	CASSQTGGKETQYF	TGCGCCAGCAGCCAGACAGGGGGAAAAGAGACCCAGTACTTC
TRBJ1-3	TRBV6-5	NA	NA	CASSSDGLKNTIYF	TGTGCCAGCAGTTCGGACGGACTCAAAAACACCATATATTTT
TRBJ1-6	TRBV3-1/TRBV3-2	NA	NA	CASSPNRDSPLHF	TGTGCCAGCAGCCCAAACAGAGATTCACCCCTCCACTTT
TRBJ2-7	TRBV15	TRBD1	few	CATSRRGQGKSYEQYF	TGTGCCACCAGCAGGAGGGGACAGGGGAAGTCCTACGAGCAGTACTTC
TRBJ1-1	TRBV9	TRBD1	NA	CASSVFDRGGVAFF	TGTGCCAGCAGCGTTTTCGACAGGGGAGGTGTTGCTTTCTTT
TRBJ2-1	TRBV24-1	TRBD2	once	CATSDFGTRNEQFF	TGTGCCACCAGTGATTTCGGGACTAGGAATGAGCAGTTCTTC